The present T cell receptor beta chain was sequenced within a study of immune cell composition in non-small cell lung cancer (dated by TCRdb to about 2017). For the study in its entirety: To assign histologic subtype, which was mostly lung adenocarcinoma or squamous cell carcinoma, H&E was combined with p63, CK5, Napsin A and TTF-1 immunohistochemistry. A handful of tumour specimens with TCR-beta data were rare histological subtypes and were excluded from the subtype comparisons. Adaptive Biotechnologies TCR-beta sequencing was carried out on some 35 paired NSCLC tumour and non-adjacent lung specimens, as well as on approximately 26 tumour-only specimens. Supplementary cohort #1 consisted of some eleven lung adenocarcinoma cases with paired tumour/lung TCR-beta sequencing and with TIL populations generated to assess tumour reactivity.

Non-adjacent lung tissue from the same patient, taken as far from the tumour as possible and at least 3 cm away, was used for the normal lung samples. Genomic DNA was isolated with the QIAamp DNA kit from frozen aliquots of single-cell suspensions that had not been sorted. Tissues arrived within 2 hours after resection and were immediately processed into single-cell suspensions. Tissue was mechanically dissociated and enzymatically digested with DNase I, collagenase I and hyaluronidase for approximately 31 minutes at 37 °C, then filtered and RBC-lysed. The V end loses 4 bases and the J end loses 0 bases, and a stretch of 18 bases separates them. Per the germline V gene, LGHNA is the CDR1 and YSLEER is the CDR2. Reading from cysteine to phenylalanine, the CDR3 counts 17 amino acids. Solely the CDR3 DNA is kept, with 51 bases framed from the first base. Study-level results and caveats: No significant correlation was found between tumour TCR-beta clonality and smoking pack-years. Tumour-associated clones >0.5% occurred in nearly half of NSCLC cases: around 32% of adenocarcinomas versus 75% of squamous carcinomas. In 10 adenocarcinoma cases, maximal tumour-associated clone frequency correlated strongly with TIL tumour reactivity, whereas overall clonality did not. The reactivity cohort contained only ten to eleven cases, and the tumour-reactive clones were not shown to have sequences in common with the dominant in vivo tumour-associated clones.

A two-step multiplex PCR amplified TCR-beta CDR3 regions from genomic DNA, and the second step of the PCR added Illumina-compatible adaptors. As a commercial immunoSEQ service, TCR-beta immunosequencing was carried out on an Illumina platform. The source study handled its data this way. Repertoires were described by productive clonality and by Top 10 Clones, which is the percentage of T-cell templates coming from the ten most frequent sequences. Values for productive clonality spanned 0 to 1, where a value of 1 indicated a monoclonal population. Sequences comprising at least 0.1% of tumour T-cell templates but absent from matched non-adjacent lung were defined as tumour-associated clones and were identified via log10 scatter plots. Student's t-tests were used for two-group comparisons, ANOVA for comparisons across stages, and linear regression for relationships, with analyses done in GraphPad Prism7 and R. Imported from immuneACCESS, the table was reduced by TCRdb to in-frame sequences with V and J called. These copies leave out some clones; in studies compared against another copy, an unresolved V gene accounts for under half, and the cause of the remainder is not known. That table supplies the V and J calls and clone size; D and trimming were determined from the DNA. This sample has 3,000 or so clones in its table, and 55% to 70% of those were observed once. Roughly 20% of the sample rests with the top ten.

To note about this clone: Its cognate antigen has yet to be identified. One base away there is no much larger clone; base qualities are not given.

Sequenced sample: non-adjacent lung tissue. This TCR was recovered from a human donor with non-small cell lung cancer. Rearrangement joined TRBV4-3 to TRBJ2-5, and the D gene may be TRBD1, 6 bases matching. The CDR3 reads as follows: CASSPQYPQGYQETQYF. The bases are TGCGCCAGCAGCCCACAATACCCCCAGGGGTACCAAGAGACCCAGTACTTC.